Listed below are T cell receptor beta chains from one sample, sequenced in a study of CD8+CD57+ T cells in acquired aplastic anemia. TCRdb analysed the reads with MiXCR anew, one entry per CDR3 protein. The sample shows 170,000 or so distinct CDR3 sequences, around 63% of them seen only once. Input material: sorted CD4+, CD8+, or CD8+CD57+ T cells (not recorded which) from PBMCs. These receptors originate from a human donor with aplastic anemia. Both conserved end residues are part of each CDR3.

J | V | length | CDR3
TRBJ1-5 | TRBV7-4 | 16 | CASSSQTGVCNQPQHF
TRBJ2-1 | TRBV2 | 12 | CASSEGGNEQFF
TRBJ2-7 | TRBV2 | 14 | CASASGLAGYEQYF
TRBJ1-6 | TRBV7-6 | 14 | CASSSGQGGSPLHF
TRBJ1-2 | TRBV25-1 | 17 | CASSGGRGRLANYGYTF
TRBJ2-1 | TRBV25-1 | 13 | CASASSGYNEQFF
TRBJ2-1 | TRBV24-1 | 18 | CATSDPTSPGQGRGKQFF
TRBJ2-5 | TRBV27 | 14 | CASSPQGYTETQYF
TRBJ2-7 | TRBV20-1 | 13 | CSATTSGAYEQYF
TRBJ2-7 | TRBV15 | 14 | CATKSGRGTDEQYF
TRBJ1-5 | TRBV4-2 | 15 | CASSPRDRENQPQHF
TRBJ2-6 | TRBV19 | 16 | CASSTTGQGSQGVLTF
TRBJ1-2 | TRBV20-1 | 12 | CSARQGFYGYTF
TRBJ1-5 | TRBV15 | 14 | CATSRGVSNQPQHF
TRBJ2-7 | TRBV7-9 | 12 | CASSFIEGEQYF
TRBJ1-1 | TRBV27 | 15 | CASSLSSDGTTEAFF
TRBJ2-7 | TRBV7-9 | 14 | CASSVGQGNYEQYF
TRBJ2-7 | TRBV7-9 | 14 | CASSLGEGHYEQYF
TRBJ1-1 | TRBV2 | 16 | CASSPQGGALNTEAFF
TRBJ2-1 | TRBV7-3 | 11 | CASRERGEQFF
TRBJ2-7 | TRBV20-1 | 14 | CSARAGGNSYEQYF
TRBJ2-2 | TRBV7-3 | 16 | CASSFNSLANTGELSF
TRBJ1-2 | TRBV25-1 | 16 | CASSDTTLGRGYGYTF
TRBJ2-3 | TRBV2 | 14 | CASSETVSTDTQYF
TRBJ2-7 | TRBV19 | 14 | CASRPTGQIYEQYF
TRBJ2-3 | TRBV15 | 17 | CATSRDLRLAVTDTQYF
TRBJ2-7 | TRBV20-1 | 13 | CSARTGNAYEQYF
TRBJ1-1 | TRBV7-2 | 12 | CASSFELGEAFF
TRBJ1-5 | TRBV10-1 | 14 | CASSGLFDRKPQHF
TRBJ2-7 | TRBV7-4 | 14 | CASSPQRQTYEQYF
TRBJ2-1 | TRBV29-1 | 16 | CSVGSRLVGDYNEQFF
TRBJ2-5 | TRBV6-5 | 15 | CASSPPSGGFKTQYF
TRBJ1-1 | TRBV10-3 | 13 | CAISDRQWSEAFF
TRBJ1-6 | TRBV7-6 | 13 | CASSLEGYSPLHF
TRBJ2-2 | TRBV5-1 | 17 | CASSRYSGQDNTGELFF
TRBJ2-7 | TRBV6-6 | 14 | CASRTGVVPWEQYF
TRBJ1-3 | TRBV20-1 | 12 | CSASQGGNTIYF
TRBJ1-5 | TRBV14 | 13 | CASSPAGNQPQHF
TRBJ1-5 | TRBV2 | 14 | CASSEFGQIQPQHF
TRBJ2-7 | TRBV7-9 | 15 | CASSVGVEGSYEQYF
TRBJ2-1 | TRBV15 | 12 | CATSRFRGEQFF
TRBJ2-7 | TRBV25-1 | 17 | CASSEYRYWDRSYEQYF
TRBJ1-1 | TRBV7-7 | 15 | CASSQDPGEGTEAFF
TRBJ1-2 | TRBV7-9 | 16 | CASSALIGLSTYGYTF
TRBJ1-2 | TRBV24-1 | 12 | CATSDKWGGHTF
TRBJ2-5 | TRBV13 | 13 | CASRTGGLETQYF
TRBJ2-1 | TRBV2 | 17 | CASSGTSVPQPWNEQFF
TRBJ2-7 | TRBV2 | 12 | CASTRDSRSKYF
TRBJ2-2 | TRBV5-1 | 13 | CASSLGGPGELFF
TRBJ1-4 | TRBV12-3/TRBV12-4 | 14 | CASSLEQRNEKLFF
TRBJ2-2 | TRBV10-3 | 14 | CAIGTGSGTGELFF